This section outlines one T cell receptor (beta chain) sequence together with its context. The sample originates from a study of cytomegalovirus exposure and HLA in healthy donors. A multiplex PCR was run with 60 Vbeta primers and 13 Jbeta primers. Sequenced by immunoSEQ multiplex PCR; TCRdb stores in-frame clones only, minus some. Of around 120,000 clones listed, more than 60% were seen once; the top ten hold over 3.5%. Germline V gene sequence: CDR1 MDHEN, CDR2 SYDVKM. V lost 6 bases to trimming and J lost 7 bases; unmatched junction nucleotides: 5. There are 14 residues in the CDR3. This sequence joins TRBV28 and TRBJ1-4; TRBD1 agrees at 10 bases. This clonotype was sampled from a woman in her forties in good health and CMV-seronegative. The sequenced sample consisted of PBMCs. The CDR3 reads CASSAGTGAEKLFF. The CDR3 DNA reads TGTGCCAGCAGCGCCGGGACAGGGGCTGAAAAACTGTTTTTT.